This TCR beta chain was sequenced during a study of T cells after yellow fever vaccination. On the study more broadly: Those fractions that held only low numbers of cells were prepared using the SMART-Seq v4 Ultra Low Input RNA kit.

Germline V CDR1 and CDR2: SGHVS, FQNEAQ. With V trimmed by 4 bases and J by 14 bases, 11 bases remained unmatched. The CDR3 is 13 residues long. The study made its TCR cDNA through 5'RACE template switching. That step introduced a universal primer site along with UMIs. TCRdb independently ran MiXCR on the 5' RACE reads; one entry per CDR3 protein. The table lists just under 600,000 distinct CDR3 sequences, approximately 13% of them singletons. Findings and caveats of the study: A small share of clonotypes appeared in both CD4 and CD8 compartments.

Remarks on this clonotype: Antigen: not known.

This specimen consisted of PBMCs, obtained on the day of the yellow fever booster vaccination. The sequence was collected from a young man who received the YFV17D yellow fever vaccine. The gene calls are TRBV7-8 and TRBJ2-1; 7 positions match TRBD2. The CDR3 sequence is CASSWTDSGREFF. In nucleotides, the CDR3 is TGTGCCAGCAGCTGGACCGACTCAGGGAGGGAGTTCTTC.